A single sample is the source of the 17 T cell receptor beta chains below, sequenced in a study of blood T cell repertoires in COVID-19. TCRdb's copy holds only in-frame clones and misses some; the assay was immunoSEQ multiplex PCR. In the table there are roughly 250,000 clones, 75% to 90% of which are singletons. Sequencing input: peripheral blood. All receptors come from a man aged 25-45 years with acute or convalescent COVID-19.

Here the CDR3 reads CTSRDRTNQPQHF. The CDR3, as DNA: TGCACCAGCAGAGACAGGACCAATCAGCCCCAGCATTTT. This chain joins TRBV1 and TRBJ1-5; the table assigns TRBD1, which was not confirmed against the DNA. TRBV1 is classified as a pseudogene. The CDR3 contains 13 residues.

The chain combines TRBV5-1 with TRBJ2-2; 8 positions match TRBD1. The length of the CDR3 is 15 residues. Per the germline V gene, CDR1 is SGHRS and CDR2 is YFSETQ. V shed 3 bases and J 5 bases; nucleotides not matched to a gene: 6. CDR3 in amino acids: CASSSDRVETGELFF. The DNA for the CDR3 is TGCGCCAGCAGCTCGGACAGGGTAGAAACCGGGGAGCTGTTTTTT. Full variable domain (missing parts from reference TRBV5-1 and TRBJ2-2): KAGVTQTPRYLIKTRGQQVTLSCSPISGHRSVSWYQQTPGQGLQFLFEYFSETQRNKGNFPGRFSGRQFSNSRSEMNVSTLELGDSALYLCASSSDRVETGELFFGEGSRLTVL.

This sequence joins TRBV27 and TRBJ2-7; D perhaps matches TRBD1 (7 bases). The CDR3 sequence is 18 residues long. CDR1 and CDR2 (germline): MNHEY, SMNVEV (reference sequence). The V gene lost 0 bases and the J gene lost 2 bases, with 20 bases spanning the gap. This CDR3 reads CASSLSGLDRVTTYEQYF. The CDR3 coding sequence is TGTGCCAGCAGTTTATCGGGACTCGACAGGGTGACCACCTACGAGCAGTACTTC.

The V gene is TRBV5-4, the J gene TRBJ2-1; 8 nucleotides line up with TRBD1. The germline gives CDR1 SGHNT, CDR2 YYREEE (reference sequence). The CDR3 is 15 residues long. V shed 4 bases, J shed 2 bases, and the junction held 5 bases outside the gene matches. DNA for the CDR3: TGTGCCAGCAGCGCAGGGGGCTCGACCTACAATGAGCAGTTCTTC. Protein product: CASSAGGSTYNEQFF.

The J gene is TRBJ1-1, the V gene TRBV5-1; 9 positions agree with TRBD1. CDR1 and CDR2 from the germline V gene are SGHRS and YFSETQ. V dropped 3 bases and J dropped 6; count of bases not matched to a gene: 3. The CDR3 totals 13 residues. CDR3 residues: CASSWDRVSEAFF. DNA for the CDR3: TGCGCCAGCAGCTGGGACAGGGTGTCTGAAGCTTTCTTT.

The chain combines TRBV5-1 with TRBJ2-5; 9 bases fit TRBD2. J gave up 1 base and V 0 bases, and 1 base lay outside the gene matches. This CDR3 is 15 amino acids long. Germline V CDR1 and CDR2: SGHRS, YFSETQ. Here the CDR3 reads CASSLVSGSQETQYF. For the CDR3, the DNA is TGCGCCAGCAGCTTGGTTAGCGGGAGCCAAGAGACCCAGTACTTC. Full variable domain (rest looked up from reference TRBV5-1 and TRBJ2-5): KAGVTQTPRYLIKTRGQQVTLSCSPISGHRSVSWYQQTPGQGLQFLFEYFSETQRNKGNFPGRFSGRQFSNSRSEMNVSTLELGDSALYLCASSLVSGSQETQYFGPGTRLLVL.

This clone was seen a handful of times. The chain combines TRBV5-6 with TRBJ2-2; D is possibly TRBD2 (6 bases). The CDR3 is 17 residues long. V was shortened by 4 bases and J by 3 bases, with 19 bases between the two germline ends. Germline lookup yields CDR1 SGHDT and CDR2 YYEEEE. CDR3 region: CASSPLGGAGYTGELFF. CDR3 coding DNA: TGTGCCAGCAGCCCATTGGGGGGAGCTGGGTACACCGGGGAGCTGTTTTTT.

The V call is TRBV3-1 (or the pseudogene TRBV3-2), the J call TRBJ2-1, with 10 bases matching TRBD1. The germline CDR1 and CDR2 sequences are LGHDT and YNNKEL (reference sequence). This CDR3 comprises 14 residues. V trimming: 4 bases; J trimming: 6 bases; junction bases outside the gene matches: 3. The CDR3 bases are TGTGCCAGCAGCCCTCGGGACAGGGGCAATGAGCAGTTCTTC. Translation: CASSPRDRGNEQFF.

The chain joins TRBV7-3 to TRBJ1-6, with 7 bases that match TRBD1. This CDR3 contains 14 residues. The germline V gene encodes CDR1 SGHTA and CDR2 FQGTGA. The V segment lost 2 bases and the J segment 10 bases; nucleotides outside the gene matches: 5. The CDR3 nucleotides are TGTGCCAGCAGCTTACAGGGGGAAATGTCACCCCTCCACTTT. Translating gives CASSLQGEMSPLHF.

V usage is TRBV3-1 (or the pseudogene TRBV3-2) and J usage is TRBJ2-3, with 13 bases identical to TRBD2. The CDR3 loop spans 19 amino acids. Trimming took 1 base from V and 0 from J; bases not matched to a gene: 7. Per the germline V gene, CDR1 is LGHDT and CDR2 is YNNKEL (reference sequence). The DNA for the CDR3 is TGTGCCAGCAGCCAAGGAGGACTAGCGGGGGCTCTTAGCACAGATACGCAGTATTTT. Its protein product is CASSQGGLAGALSTDTQYF.

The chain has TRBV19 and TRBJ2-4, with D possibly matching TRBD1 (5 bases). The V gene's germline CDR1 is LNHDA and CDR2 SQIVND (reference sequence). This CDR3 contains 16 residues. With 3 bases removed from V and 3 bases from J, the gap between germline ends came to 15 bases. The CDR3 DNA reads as TGTGCCAGTAGTATCCGCTCAGACAGCCTCAAAAACATTCAGTACTTC. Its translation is CASSIRSDSLKNIQYF.

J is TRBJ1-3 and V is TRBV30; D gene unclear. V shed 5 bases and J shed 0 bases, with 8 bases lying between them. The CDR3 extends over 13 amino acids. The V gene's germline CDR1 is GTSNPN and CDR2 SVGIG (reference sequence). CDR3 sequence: CAWVTASGNTIYF. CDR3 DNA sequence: TGTGCCTGGGTTACAGCCTCTGGAAACACCATATATTTT.

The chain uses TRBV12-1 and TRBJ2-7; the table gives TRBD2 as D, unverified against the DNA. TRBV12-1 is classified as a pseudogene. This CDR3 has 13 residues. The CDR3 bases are TGTGCCAGCAGCCAAGCGACGGACTACGAGCAGTACTTC. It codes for CASSQATDYEQYF.

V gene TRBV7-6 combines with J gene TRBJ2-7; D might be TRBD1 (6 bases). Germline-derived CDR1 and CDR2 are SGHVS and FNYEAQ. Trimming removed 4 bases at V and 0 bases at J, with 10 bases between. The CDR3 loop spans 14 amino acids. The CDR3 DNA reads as TGTGCCAGCAGCTCAGACAGGAGCTCCTACGAGCAGTACTTC. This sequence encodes CASSSDRSSYEQYF.

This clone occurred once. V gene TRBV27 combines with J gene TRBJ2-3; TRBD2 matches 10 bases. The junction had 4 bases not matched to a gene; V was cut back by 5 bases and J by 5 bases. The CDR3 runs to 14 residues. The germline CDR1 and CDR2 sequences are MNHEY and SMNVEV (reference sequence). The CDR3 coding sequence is TGTGCCAGCAGTAAACTAGCGGGACGAGATACGCAGTATTTT. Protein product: CASSKLAGRDTQYF.

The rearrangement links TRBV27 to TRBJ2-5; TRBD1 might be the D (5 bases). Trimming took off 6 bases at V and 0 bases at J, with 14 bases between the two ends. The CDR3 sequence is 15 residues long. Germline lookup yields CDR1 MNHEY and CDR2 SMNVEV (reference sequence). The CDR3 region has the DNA TGTGCCAGCAGCGGCAGGGCTCCCTACCAAGAGACCCAGTACTTC. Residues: CASSGRAPYQETQYF.

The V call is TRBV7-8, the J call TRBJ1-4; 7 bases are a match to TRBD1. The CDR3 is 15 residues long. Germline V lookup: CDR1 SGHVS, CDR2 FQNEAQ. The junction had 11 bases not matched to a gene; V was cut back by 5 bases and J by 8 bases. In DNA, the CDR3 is TGTGCCAGCAGCCACGTAGGGGGCCTTGGGGAAAAACTGTTTTTT. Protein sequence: CASSHVGGLGEKLFF.